This TCR beta chain was captured in a study of CD8 T cells in Susac syndrome. Sequencing of TCR beta, carried out with a high-throughput approach, was applied to CD8+ and CD4+ T cells from the blood. Random hexamers were used to reverse transcribe an amount of about 0.45 to 1 ug RNA. TCRdb used MiXCR to reprocess the immunoSEQ multiplex PCR reads, holding one entry per CDR3 protein. The sample shows about 140,000 distinct CDR3 sequences, approximately 95% of them seen only once. The CDR3 covers 14 residues. With 1 base removed from V and 7 bases from J, the gap between germline ends came to 13 bases. Germline CDR1 is MGHRA and CDR2 is YSYEKL.

V and J are TRBV4-1 and TRBJ1-1, with D tentatively TRBD1 (6 bases). This receptor was obtained from a human donor with Susac syndrome. Input material: CD4+ T cells from PBMCs. CDR3: CASSQVGGAGEAFF. DNA for the CDR3: TGCGCCAGCAGCCAAGTGGGGGGCGCGGGTGAAGCTTTCTTT.